This is a list of T cell receptor beta chains from one sample in a study of blood T cell repertoires in COVID-19. Some clones are missing from TCRdb's copy, which holds only in-frame ones; the method was immunoSEQ multiplex PCR. Of some 150,000 clones detected, 82% appear once; the ten largest clones hold 8.4%. The specimen was peripheral blood. These receptors came from a woman in her 70s with acute or convalescent COVID-19. The CDR3 runs from the conserved cysteine through the conserved F or W. Each record gives: D gene, clone size, J gene, V gene, CDR3 DNA, CDR3 protein. D genes are given only for firm matches. Expanded clones are given a class, and other clones once, few, many or no size at all.

D: TRBD2
size: few
J: TRBJ2-5
V: TRBV4-1
DNA: TGCGCCAGCAGCCAAGATACTAGCGGGGGACAGACCCAGTACTTC
CDR3: CASSQDTSGGQTQYF

D: -
size: -
J: TRBJ1-6
V: TRBV6-1
DNA: TGTGCCAGCAGTGAATGGGGCGGTTTAGGGTCACCCCTCCACTTT
CDR3: CASSEWGGLGSPLHF

D: -
size: -
J: TRBJ2-7
V: TRBV4-1
DNA: TGCGCCAGCAGCGCCACGCGACTAGTAGTGGACGAGCAGTACTTC
CDR3: CASSATRLVVDEQYF

D: -
size: -
J: TRBJ2-5
V: TRBV4-3
DNA: TGCGCCAGCAGCCAAGGACAGGAGACTTGGGAGACCCAGTACTTC
CDR3: CASSQGQETWETQYF

D: -
size: -
J: TRBJ2-5
V: TRBV15
DNA: TGTGCCACCAGCAGAGATAAGCTATCTCGAGAGACCCAGTACTTC
CDR3: CATSRDKLSRETQYF

D: TRBD1
size: -
J: TRBJ1-2
V: TRBV15
DNA: TGTGCCACCAGCGGAGTGCGGGACAGGGTAGACTATGGCTACACCTTC
CDR3: CATSGVRDRVDYGYTF

D: -
size: -
J: TRBJ1-1
V: TRBV18
DNA: TGTGCCAGCTCACAAACCGCGGGTGCGAGTGAAGCTTTCTTT
CDR3: CASSQTAGASEAFF

D: TRBD1
size: -
J: TRBJ1-2
V: TRBV10-3
DNA: TGTGCCATCAGTGAATCACAGGGGAACTATGGCTACACCTTC
CDR3: CAISESQGNYGYTF

D: TRBD2
size: -
J: TRBJ2-3
V: TRBV29-1
DNA: TGCAGCGCCATGGGACTAGCGGTCGCAGATACGCAGTATTTT
CDR3: CSAMGLAVADTQYF

D: -
size: -
J: TRBJ2-7
V: TRBV4-1
DNA: TGCGCCAGCAGCCAAGGTGTACAGGGATACGAGCAGTACTTC
CDR3: CASSQGVQGYEQYF

D: -
size: -
J: TRBJ2-3
V: TRBV7-9
DNA: TGTGCCAGCAGGGCGCCGGGACTCAACACAGATACGCAGTATTTT
CDR3: CASRAPGLNTDTQYF

D: -
size: -
J: TRBJ1-5
V: TRBV28
DNA: TGTGCCAGCAGTTTTTTCCGGGAGCCGAATCAGCCCCAGCATTTT
CDR3: CASSFFREPNQPQHF

D: -
size: -
J: TRBJ2-2
V: TRBV28
DNA: TGTGCCAGCAGCCCGGTCTCCACCGGGGAGCTGTTTTTT
CDR3: CASSPVSTGELFF

D: TRBD1
size: -
J: TRBJ1-1
V: TRBV6-5
DNA: TGTGCCAGCAGTTACTCGACAGGGATGAGCACTGAAGCTTTCTTT
CDR3: CASSYSTGMSTEAFF

D: TRBD1
size: -
J: TRBJ1-2
V: TRBV27
DNA: TGTGCCAGCAGCCGGACAGGGACCTATGGCTACACCTTC
CDR3: CASSRTGTYGYTF

D: TRBD1
size: -
J: TRBJ2-1
V: TRBV29-1
DNA: TGCAGCGCCGGACAGGGGGCTGGGAATGAGCAGTTCTTC
CDR3: CSAGQGAGNEQFF

D: TRBD2
size: -
J: TRBJ2-3
V: TRBV7-3
DNA: TGTGCCAGCAGCTTAAAAGAAGGCGGGGGTGGTACAGATACGCAGTATTTT
CDR3: CASSLKEGGGGTDTQYF

D: TRBD1
size: -
J: TRBJ1-2
V: TRBV20-1
DNA: TGCAGTACTCGTGTTATTTCCCGGGACAGGATTAACTATGGCTACACCTTC
CDR3: CSTRVISRDRINYGYTF

D: TRBD2
size: -
J: TRBJ2-3
V: TRBV5-1
DNA: TGCGCCAGCAGCTTGTCGTCAGCGGGGGGCACAGATACGCAGTATTTT
CDR3: CASSLSSAGGTDTQYF

D: TRBD1
size: -
J: TRBJ2-1
V: TRBV6-5
DNA: TGTGCCAGCAGGCAGACAGGGGGCTACAATGAGCAGTTCTTC
CDR3: CASRQTGGYNEQFF

D: -
size: -
J: TRBJ2-3
V: TRBV2
DNA: TGTGCCACCGCGGGCGGAGTTAGCACAGATACGCAGTATTTT
CDR3: CATAGGVSTDTQYF

D: TRBD2
size: once
J: TRBJ2-1
V: TRBV5-1
DNA: TGCGCCAGCAGCTTGGGTGTAGCGGGGTCAAATGAGCAGTTCTTC
CDR3: CASSLGVAGSNEQFF

D: TRBD1
size: -
J: TRBJ1-2
V: TRBV3-1/TRBV3-2
DNA: TGTGCCAGCAGCCCGACGACAGGGGGCTATGGCTACACCTTC
CDR3: CASSPTTGGYGYTF

D: TRBD2
size: -
J: TRBJ2-1
V: TRBV7-2
DNA: TGTGCCAGCAGCTCGACTAGCGGGAGCCTCGATGAGCAGTTCTTC
CDR3: CASSSTSGSLDEQFF

D: -
size: -
J: TRBJ2-7
V: TRBV5-6
DNA: TGTGCCAGCAGCTTGGCCGACACGGGGGAGCAGTACTTC
CDR3: CASSLADTGEQYF

D: -
size: -
J: TRBJ1-1
V: TRBV4-3
DNA: TGCGCCAGCAGCCAAGATTGGGCAGGGGTGAACACTGAAGCTTTCTTT
CDR3: CASSQDWAGVNTEAFF

D: TRBD1
size: -
J: TRBJ1-5
V: TRBV28
DNA: TGTGCCAGGCTCCGAGACAGGGGGAATCAGCCCCAGCATTTT
CDR3: CARLRDRGNQPQHF

D: TRBD1
size: -
J: TRBJ1-5
V: TRBV4-3
DNA: TGCGCCAGCAGCCAAGGGACAGGTAGCAATCAGCCCCAGCATTTT
CDR3: CASSQGTGSNQPQHF

D: TRBD2
size: -
J: TRBJ2-3
V: TRBV2
DNA: TGTGCCAGCAGTCCATCTAGCGGGAGGGGCTCAGATACGCAGTATTTT
CDR3: CASSPSSGRGSDTQYF

D: -
size: -
J: TRBJ2-2
V: TRBV5-5
DNA: TGTGCCAGCAGCCCGTCAAGGAGTAGGACCGGGGAGCTGTTTTTT
CDR3: CASSPSRSRTGELFF

D: -
size: -
J: TRBJ1-1
V: TRBV28
DNA: TGTGCCAGCAGTTTAACCGCCAGTCCGGGTAACACTGAAGCTTTCTTT
CDR3: CASSLTASPGNTEAFF

D: TRBD2
size: once
J: TRBJ2-1
V: TRBV7-2
DNA: TGTGCCAGCAGCCCACAAGAGGGACTAGCGGGGGTCGATGAGCAGTTCTTC
CDR3: CASSPQEGLAGVDEQFF

D: TRBD2
size: -
J: TRBJ2-1
V: TRBV30
DNA: TGTGCCTGCGACTCATACGACCGGGTTCGGCGGGAGTATGAGCAGTTCTTC
CDR3: CACDSYDRVRREYEQFF

D: TRBD1
size: few
J: TRBJ1-6
V: TRBV10-3
DNA: TGTGCCATCGGAACGGGACAGGGTAATTCACCCCTCCACTTT
CDR3: CAIGTGQGNSPLHF

D: TRBD2
size: -
J: TRBJ2-6
V: TRBV10-3
DNA: TGTGCCATCAGTGCGCAAGCGGGAGTATCTGGGGCCAACGTCCTGACTTTC
CDR3: CAISAQAGVSGANVLTF

D: TRBD1
size: -
J: TRBJ1-1
V: TRBV28
DNA: TGTGCCAGCAGCCCCGGGGGACAGGGGGCGAGGTTGGCTTTCTTT
CDR3: CASSPGGQGARLAFF

D: TRBD1
size: few
J: TRBJ1-2
V: TRBV27
DNA: TGTGCCAGCAGTCCGGGACAGGGGGCACGTGGCTACACCTTC
CDR3: CASSPGQGARGYTF

D: -
size: -
J: TRBJ1-5
V: TRBV9
DNA: TGTGCCAGCAGCGTAGATGAGGATCAGCCCCAGCATTTT
CDR3: CASSVDEDQPQHF

D: -
size: -
J: TRBJ1-2
V: TRBV6-5
DNA: TGTGCCAGCAGTACCGCGCCGGGGAAACTCTATGGCTACACCTTC
CDR3: CASSTAPGKLYGYTF

D: TRBD2
size: -
J: TRBJ2-7
V: TRBV6-2/TRBV6-3
DNA: TGTGCCAGCAGTTACCCCCTAGCGGGAGGGCCCTACGAGCAGTACTTC
CDR3: CASSYPLAGGPYEQYF

D: -
size: -
J: TRBJ2-3
V: TRBV10-2
DNA: TGCGCCAGCAGTAGTCCTGGGGGCCGCACAGATACGCAGTATTTT
CDR3: CASSSPGGRTDTQYF

D: -
size: -
J: TRBJ2-3
V: TRBV6-5
DNA: TGTGCCAGCAGCCTCGGGGGATCCACAGATACGCAGTATTTT
CDR3: CASSLGGSTDTQYF

D: -
size: -
J: TRBJ1-2
V: TRBV20-1
DNA: TGCAGTGCTCCTCTAGGTGGCTACACCTTC
CDR3: CSAPLGGYTF

D: -
size: -
J: TRBJ2-7
V: TRBV6-5
DNA: TGTGCCAGCAGTTACTCCCCAGGGGAACGTGAGCAGTACTTC
CDR3: CASSYSPGEREQYF

D: -
size: -
J: TRBJ2-2
V: TRBV7-2
DNA: TGTGCCAGCAGCCCCCGAGGCGGATTCGACACCGGGGAGCTGTTTTTT
CDR3: CASSPRGGFDTGELFF

D: TRBD1
size: -
J: TRBJ1-1
V: TRBV5-8
DNA: TGTGCCAGCAGCTTGGGAACAGGGGCGGGAACTGAAGCTTTCTTT
CDR3: CASSLGTGAGTEAFF